This TCR beta chain was recovered during a study of blood T cell repertoires in COVID-19. The V segment lost 8 bases and the J segment 10 bases; nucleotides outside the gene matches: 23. CDR3 size: 18 residues. Germline V lookup: CDR1 SGHTA, CDR2 FQGNSA. Method: immunoSEQ multiplex PCR; TCRdb's copy keeps in-frame clones and lacks some. The data contain approximately 240,000 clones, 82% of them seen just once; the ten biggest clones take up 4.9%. This clone was seen once. Specimen: peripheral blood. The chain has TRBV7-2 and TRBJ2-1; 10 bases align to TRBD2. This receptor was obtained from a woman of 80 years or more with active or convalescent COVID-19. This CDR3 reads CASGPDITSGVAGSEQFF. CDR3 nucleotide sequence: TGTGCCAGCGGCCCAGACATTACTAGCGGGGTGGCGGGTTCGGAGCAGTTCTTC.